This T cell receptor beta chain was recorded in a study of T cells in Graves' hyperthyroidism and ophthalmopathy. Researchers amplified the TCR beta CDR3 regions from RNA transcripts. When the TCR CDR3 underwent first-round RT-PCR, the HTBI primer set was used. Via MiXCR, TCRdb re-called the multiplex PCR reads, giving one row per CDR3 protein. The sample includes under 600,000 distinct CDR3 sequences, approximately 16% of them seen just once. General observations from the study: Prediction of ophthalmopathy progression came a median roughly 6.7 months pre-onset. Most expanded thyroid clonotypes above 0.001 also appeared in blood.

CDR1 is DFQATT and CDR2 is SNEGSKA in the germline V gene (reference sequence). This CDR3 spans 13 amino acids. The V and J ends lost 6 bases and 9 bases, in that order; junction bases with no gene match: 9. Those patients with uncontrolled infection, other autoimmune disease, pregnancy or lactation were excluded. The study based diagnoses on clinical symptoms, serum thyroxine and TRAb, thyroid ultrasound and orbital computed tomography. A note on this clonotype: No antigen is known for it. This may come from a read error, since a much larger clone is one base off.

The chain employs TRBV20-1 and TRBJ2-1; 9 positions match TRBD1. What was sequenced was blood. The sequence derives from a woman aged 40-49 years with Graves' ophthalmopathy. This chain's CDR3 is CSAHRGRTVEQFF. The DNA for the CDR3 is TGCAGTGCACACAGGGGGCGCACGGTTGAGCAGTTCTTC.